This is a list of T cell receptor beta chains from one sample in a study of T cell clones after liver transplantation. Only in-frame clones appear in the TCRdb table, and some are missing; sequencing was by immunoSEQ multiplex PCR. The table lists roughly 100,000 clones, around 84% of them singletons. The material sequenced was CD4+ T cells from blood, taken around 50 months after liver transplant. The receptors come from a human patient who received a liver transplant. Some T cells may originate from the graft donor. Both conserved end residues are part of each CDR3. D genes are given only for firm matches. A clone size is listed for some rows: how often the clone was seen (once, few, many), or a class if it is expanded.

J gene	clone size	D gene	V gene	CDR3 protein	CDR3 DNA
TRBJ2-2	-	-	TRBV4-3	CASSLYVGGTGELFF	TGCGCCAGCAGCCTTTATGTTGGGGGAACCGGGGAGCTGTTTTTT
TRBJ1-5	-	-	TRBV19	CASTNRQGGDQPQHF	TGTGCCAGTACCAATAGGCAGGGCGGGGATCAGCCCCAGCATTTT
TRBJ2-5	-	-	TRBV15	CATSRAPGKEETQYF	TGTGCCACCAGCAGAGCCCCTGGTAAAGAAGAGACCCAGTACTTC
TRBJ2-1	-	TRBD1	TRBV6-5	CASSERGRYNEQFF	TGTGCCAGCAGTGAAAGGGGGCGCTACAATGAGCAGTTCTTC
TRBJ1-2	once	-	TRBV6-5	CASRPGTGGHGYTF	TGTGCCAGCAGACCAGGGACGGGAGGTCATGGCTACACCTTC
TRBJ2-3	-	TRBD2	TRBV7-3	CASSPSLAGGTDTQYF	TGTGCCAGCAGTCCCTCGCTAGCGGGGGGCACAGATACGCAGTATTTT